The rows below give T cell receptor beta chains drawn from one sample of a study of blood T cell repertoires in COVID-19. Clones were sequenced by immunoSEQ multiplex PCR, and TCRdb holds only the in-frame ones, with some missing. The table has approximately 240,000 clones, 70% to 90% seen once; the top ten hold about 4%. Sequenced: peripheral blood. The receptor source for this set is a man aged 50-60 years with acute or convalescent COVID-19. CDR3s include the opening cysteine and the closing phenylalanine or tryptophan. The D gene is left open where the match is weak. Not every row has a clone size; where given, it reads once, few, many or a size class.

>TRBV5-1|TRBJ1-5|.|.
TGCGCCAGCAGCTTGACCCCATCGGAGCAGCCCCAGCATTTT
CASSLTPSEQPQHF
>TRBV30|TRBJ1-2|.|TRBD1
TGTGCCTGGACCTGGACAGGGGGTCTGGGTGGCTACACCTTC
CAWTWTGGLGGYTF
>TRBV28|TRBJ2-7|.|.
TGTGCCAGCAGTCCCAGGGATTATGTGTCCTACGAGCAGTACTTC
CASSPRDYVSYEQYF
>TRBV3-1/TRBV3-2|TRBJ1-3|.|.
TGTGCCAGCAGCCAAGAGCGGAGCTTATCCAAGGGAAACACCATATATTTT
CASSQERSLSKGNTIYF
>TRBV6-5|TRBJ1-1|.|TRBD1
TGTGCCAGCATCGACAGGGGGAACACTGAAGCTTTCTTT
CASIDRGNTEAFF
>TRBV30|TRBJ1-2|.|TRBD1
TGTGCCTGGAGTGCGACAGGGGGCTCCGGCTACACCTTC
CAWSATGGSGYTF
>TRBV24-1|TRBJ2-7|.|.
TGTGCCACCAGTGATCGTCCACGCAGGGGTACCGTCCACGAGCAGTACTTC
CATSDRPRRGTVHEQYF
>TRBV24-1|TRBJ1-1|.|.
TGTGCCACCAGTGATTTGGCCCAGGGGAGTGGAGCTTTCTTT
CATSDLAQGSGAFF
>TRBV6-5|TRBJ1-4|once|.
TGTGCCAGCAGTTCTCGGGCAACTAATGAAAAACTGTTTTTT
CASSSRATNEKLFF
>TRBV21-1|TRBJ2-7|.|.
TGTGCCAGCAGCACATGGGACAGAAGAAACGAGCAGTACTTC
CASSTWDRRNEQYF
>TRBV6-5|TRBJ1-5|once|.
.
CASSSSQNQPQHF
>TRBV9|TRBJ2-5|.|TRBD2
TGTGCCAGCAGCCCTTTTAAAGCGGGGGGCGGTGAGACCCAGTACTTC
CASSPFKAGGGETQYF
>TRBV30|TRBJ1-3|once|.
TGTGCCTGGAGTCCGACACTTAACTCTGGAAACACCATATATTTT
CAWSPTLNSGNTIYF
>TRBV11-2|TRBJ2-7|.|TRBD2
TGTGCCAGCAGCTTAAGCGGGATCTTTACCTACGAGCAGTACTTC
CASSLSGIFTYEQYF
>TRBV3-1/TRBV3-2|TRBJ2-7|.|TRBD1
TGTGCCAGCAGGCAGGGACAGGGGCTCTCCTACGAGCAGTACTTC
CASRQGQGLSYEQYF
>TRBV19|TRBJ2-7|.|.
TGTGCCAGTAGTAACAGTCTCTACGAGCAGTACTTC
CASSNSLYEQYF
>TRBV15|TRBJ2-3|.|.
TGTGCCACCAGGAGGGACTCCACAGATACGCAGTATTTT
CATRRDSTDTQYF
>TRBV30|TRBJ1-1|few|.
TGTGCCTGGAGACTACCGCACCCCGAAGCTTTCTTT
CAWRLPHPEAFF
>TRBV10-3|TRBJ2-7|.|TRBD2
TGTGCCACCTACGGACTAGCGGGAGACGAGCAGTACTTC
CATYGLAGDEQYF
>TRBV27|TRBJ2-5|.|TRBD2
TGTGCCAGCAGTTCCCTAGCGGGGGGCCGGGAGACCCAGTACTTC
CASSSLAGGRETQYF
>TRBV19|TRBJ1-1|.|.
TGTGCCAGTAGTCTCCTGACAGAATTGAACACTGAAGCTTTCTTT
CASSLLTELNTEAFF
>TRBV10-3|TRBJ1-1|.|.
TGTGCCACTCGGGCAGGGTTGGGCACTGAAGCTTTCTTT
CATRAGLGTEAFF
>TRBV7-6|TRBJ2-7|.|TRBD1
TGTGCCAGCAGTTTCGGGACAGGGGCCTCCTACGAGCAGTACTTC
CASSFGTGASYEQYF
>TRBV28|TRBJ2-3|.|.
TGTGCCAGCAGTATTGGCGGGGGCACAGATACGCAGTATTTT
CASSIGGGTDTQYF
>TRBV28|TRBJ2-7|.|TRBD2
TGTGCCAGCAGCCTCCCCCGACTAGCGGGGGCCGAGCAGTACTTC
CASSLPRLAGAEQYF
>TRBV7-3|TRBJ2-1|.|TRBD1
TGTGCCAGCAGCGGGGACAGCGGATACTACAATGAGCAGTTCTTC
CASSGDSGYYNEQFF
>TRBV10-3|TRBJ2-7|.|.
TGTGCCATCACCGAGCCCCCTTTCTACGAGCAGTACTTC
CAITEPPFYEQYF
>TRBV5-1|TRBJ2-7|.|TRBD1
TGCGCCAGCAGCACGGGACAGGTGACCCCCTACGAGCAGTACTTC
CASSTGQVTPYEQYF
>TRBV6-1|TRBJ2-5|.|TRBD1
TGTGCCAGCAGTGAGGTCAGGACAGGGTATAGAGAGACCCAGTACTTC
CASSEVRTGYRETQYF
>TRBV7-8|TRBJ2-7|.|.
TGTGCCAGCAGCTTAGAAAGGGGTAGGAACGAGCAGTACTTC
CASSLERGRNEQYF
>TRBV3-1/TRBV3-2|TRBJ2-6|few|.
TGTGCCAGCAGCCTCCGACAGGCGGCCTTCTCTGGGGCCAACGTCCTGACTTTC
CASSLRQAAFSGANVLTF
>TRBV6-1|TRBJ1-3|.|.
TGTGCCAGCAGTGAGGGGGGGTTCGGAAACACCATATATTTT
CASSEGGFGNTIYF
>TRBV6-5|TRBJ1-2|.|.
TGTGCCAGCAGTTTAGATCTCTATGGCTACACCTTC
CASSLDLYGYTF
>TRBV14|TRBJ2-7|.|.
TGTGCCAGCAGTTCTATCCCTACGAGGCAGTACTTC
CASSSIPTRQYF
>TRBV28|TRBJ2-1|.|TRBD2
TGTGCCAGCAGTAAAAGCGGGAATTGGCAGTTCTTC
CASSKSGNWQFF
>TRBV9|TRBJ1-6|.|.
TGTGCCAGCAGCCTCGGGGGGAAGCCCCTCCACTTT
CASSLGGKPLHF
>TRBV10-3|TRBJ1-2|.|.
TGTGCCATCAGTGAGTCTGAGACAGTCTATGGCTACACCTTC
CAISESETVYGYTF
>TRBV3-1/TRBV3-2|TRBJ2-7|.|.
TGTGCCAGCAGCCAAGGTCGGGGGTATTACGAGCAGTACTTC
CASSQGRGYYEQYF
>TRBV7-8|TRBJ1-3|.|.
TGTGCCAGCAGCTTAGTCGAGGGAGCCTCTGGAAACACCATATATTTT
CASSLVEGASGNTIYF
>TRBV19|TRBJ1-5|.|.
TGTGCCAGTCGGGTCAGGGGCAATCAGCCCCAGCATTTT
CASRVRGNQPQHF
>TRBV4-1|TRBJ2-1|few|.
TGCGCCAGCAGCTCCCCGCAGGGCGGAGACTACAATGAGCAGTTCTTC
CASSSPQGGDYNEQFF
>TRBV6-5|TRBJ1-2|.|TRBD1
TGTGCCAGCAGTTCCCCGGGACAGGGGTTAATTGGCTACACCTTC
CASSSPGQGLIGYTF
>TRBV7-3|TRBJ2-1|.|.
TGTGCCAGCAGCTTAACGTTCGGACTGTACAATGAGCAGTTCTTC
CASSLTFGLYNEQFF
>TRBV3-1/TRBV3-2|TRBJ1-1|.|TRBD1
TGTGCCAGCAGCCAAAGACAGGGTGGCACTGAAGCTTTCTTT
CASSQRQGGTEAFF
>TRBV24-1|TRBJ1-2|.|TRBD1
TGTGCCACCAGTGCCCCGGGACAGGGCCCCTATGGCTACACCTTC
CATSAPGQGPYGYTF